This paragraph reports one T cell receptor (beta chain). The source of the sample is a study of blood T cell repertoires in COVID-19. Measured with immunoSEQ multiplex PCR; TCRdb has only the in-frame clones, and not every one. Among some 200,000 clones listed, approximately 90% were seen once. The sequence came from a man older than 75 with acute or convalescent COVID-19. Sequencing input: peripheral blood.

The DNA for the CDR3 is TGTGCCAGTAGTATCGGGTCGGGTTCCCTCAATCAGCCCCAGCATTTT. Its translation: CASSIGSGSLNQPQHF. The chain has TRBV19 and TRBJ1-5; D is unclear. Germline CDR1 reads LNHDA; CDR2 reads SQIVND (reference sequence). V lost 3 bases, J lost 3 bases, and 15 bases lay in between. The CDR3 is made up of 16 amino acids. Full variable domain (outside the CDR3, taken from reference TRBV19 and TRBJ1-5): DGGITQSPKYLFRKEGQNVTLSCEQNLNHDAMYWYRQDPGQGLRLIYYSQIVNDFQKGDIAEGYSVSREKKESFPLTVTSAQKNPTAFYLCASSIGSGSLNQPQHFGDGTRLSIL.